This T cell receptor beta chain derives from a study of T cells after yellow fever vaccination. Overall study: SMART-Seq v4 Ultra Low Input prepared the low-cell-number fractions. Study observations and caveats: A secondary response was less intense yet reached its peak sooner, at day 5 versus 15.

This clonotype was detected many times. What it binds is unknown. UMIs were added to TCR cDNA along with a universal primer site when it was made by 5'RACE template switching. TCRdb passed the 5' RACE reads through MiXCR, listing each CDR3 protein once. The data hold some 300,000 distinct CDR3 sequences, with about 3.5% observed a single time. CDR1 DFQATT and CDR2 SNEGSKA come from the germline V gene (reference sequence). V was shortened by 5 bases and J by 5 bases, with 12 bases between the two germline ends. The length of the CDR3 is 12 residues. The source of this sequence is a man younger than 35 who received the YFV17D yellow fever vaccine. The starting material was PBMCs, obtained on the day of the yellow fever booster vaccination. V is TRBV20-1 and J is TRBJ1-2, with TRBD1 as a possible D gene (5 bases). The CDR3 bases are TGCAGTGCTGGCGACAGCCCTTATGGCTACACCTTC. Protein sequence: CSAGDSPYGYTF.